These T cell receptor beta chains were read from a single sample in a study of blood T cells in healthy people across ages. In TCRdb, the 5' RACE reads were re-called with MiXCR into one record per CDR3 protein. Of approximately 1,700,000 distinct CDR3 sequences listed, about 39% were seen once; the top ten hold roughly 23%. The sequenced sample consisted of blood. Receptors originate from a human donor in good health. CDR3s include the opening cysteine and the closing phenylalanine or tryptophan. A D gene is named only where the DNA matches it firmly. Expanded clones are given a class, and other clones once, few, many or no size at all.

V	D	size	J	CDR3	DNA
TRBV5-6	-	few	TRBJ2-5	CAGSPQGVETQYF	TGTGCCGGCAGCCCCCAGGGTGTGGAGACCCAGTACTTC
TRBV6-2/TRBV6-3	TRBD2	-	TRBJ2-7	CASSYSGTSGRDEQYF	TGTGCCAGCAGTTACTCGGGGACTAGCGGGAGAGACGAGCAGTACTTC
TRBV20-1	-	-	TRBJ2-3	CSARSPFSTDTQYF	TGCAGTGCTAGATCCCCCTTTAGCACAGATACGCAGTATTTT
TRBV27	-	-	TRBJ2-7	CASSQGSWSEQYF	TGTGCCAGCAGCCAGGGGAGCTGGAGCGAGCAGTACTTC
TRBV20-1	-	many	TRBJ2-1	CSARGTAAYNEQFF	TGCAGTGCTAGAGGGACAGCCGCCTACAATGAGCAGTTCTTC
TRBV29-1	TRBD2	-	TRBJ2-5	CSVSQAGGSGGQYF	TGCAGCGTTTCCCAAGCGGGGGGATCGGGGGGGCAGTACTTC
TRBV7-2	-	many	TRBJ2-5	CASSPRGGVGETQYF	TGTGCCAGCAGCCCCCGGGGTGGGGTAGGAGAGACCCAGTACTTC
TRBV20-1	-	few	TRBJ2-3	CSASVPGTDTRYF	TGCAGTGCTAGCGTACCCGGCACAGATACGCGGTATTTT
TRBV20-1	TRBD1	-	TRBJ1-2	CSAQQGTYYGYTF	TGCAGTGCACAACAGGGGACCTACTATGGCTACACCTTC
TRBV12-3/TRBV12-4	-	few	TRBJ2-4	CASSPVRNENIQYF	TGTGCCAGCAGCCCGGTCCGGAATGAAAACATTCAGTACTTC
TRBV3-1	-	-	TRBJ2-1	CASSRREGHNEQFF	TGTGCCAGCAGCCGAAGAGAAGGCCACAATGAGCAGTTCTTC
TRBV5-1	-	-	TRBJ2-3	CASSLRRAVTDTQYF	TGCGCCAGCAGCTTGCGCAGGGCCGTCACAGATACGCAGTATTTT
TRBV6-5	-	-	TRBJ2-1	CASSYMRFNEQFF	TGTGCCAGCAGTTACATGAGGTTCAATGAGCAGTTCTTC
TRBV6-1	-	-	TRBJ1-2	CASGAGGAANYGYTF	TGTGCCAGTGGGGCTGGGGGGGCTGCTAACTATGGCTACACCTTC
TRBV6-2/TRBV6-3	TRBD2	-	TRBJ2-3	CASYWALAGSRDTQYF	TGCGCCAGTTACTGGGCGCTAGCGGGGAGTCGGGATACGCAGTATTTT
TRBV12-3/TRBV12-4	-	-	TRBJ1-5	CTSSPDSSNQPQHF	TGTACCAGCAGTCCGGACAGTAGCAATCAGCCCCAGCATTTT
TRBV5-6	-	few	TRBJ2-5	CASSHQKRETQYF	TGTGCCAGCAGCCACCAAAAGAGGGAGACCCAGTACTTC
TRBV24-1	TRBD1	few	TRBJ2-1	CATSDTYGTGFYNEQFF	TGTGCCACCAGTGATACCTACGGGACAGGGTTCTACAATGAGCAGTTCTTC
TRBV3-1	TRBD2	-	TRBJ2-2	CASSPSGGATGELFF	TGTGCCAGCAGCCCTAGCGGGGGGGCCACCGGGGAGCTGTTTTTT
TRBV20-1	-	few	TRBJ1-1	CSATGPSRVAFF	TGCAGTGCCACGGGTCCTTCGAGGGTAGCTTTCTTT
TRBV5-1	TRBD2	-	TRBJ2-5	CASSSSGLAGAQETQYF	TGCGCCAGCAGCTCTTCGGGACTAGCGGGGGCCCAAGAGACCCAGTACTTC
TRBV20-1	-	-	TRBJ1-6	CSASINRGSYNSPLHF	TGCAGTGCTAGCATTAATCGGGGCTCCTATAATTCACCCCTCCACTTT
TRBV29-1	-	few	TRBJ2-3	CSVKDSGGLTDTQYF	TGCAGCGTTAAGGACTCTGGGGGCCTCACAGATACGCAGTATTTT
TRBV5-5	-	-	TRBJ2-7	CASSPDSLIFYEQYF	TGTGCCAGCAGCCCGGACAGCCTAATATTCTACGAGCAGTACTTC
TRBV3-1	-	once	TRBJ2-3	CASSQRQAADTQYF	TGTGCCAGCAGCCAACGTCAGGCAGCAGATACGCAGTATTTT
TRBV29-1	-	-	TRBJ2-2	CSVGEGTNTGELFF	TGCAGCGTTGGAGAGGGCACGAACACCGGGGAGCTGTTTTTT
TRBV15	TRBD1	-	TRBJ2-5	CATTLGQGPQETQYF	TGTGCCACCACCCTGGGACAGGGACCTCAAGAGACCCAGTACTTC
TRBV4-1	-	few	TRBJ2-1	CASSQRAGFDNEQFF	TGCGCCAGCAGCCAAAGAGCAGGGTTCGACAATGAGCAGTTCTTC
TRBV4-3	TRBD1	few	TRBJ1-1	CASSQEGQGAEGTEAFF	TGCGCCAGCAGCCAAGAAGGGCAGGGGGCAGAGGGTACTGAAGCTTTCTTT
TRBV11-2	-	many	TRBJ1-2	CASSPAAGNYGYTF	TGTGCCAGCAGCCCAGCGGCAGGGAACTATGGCTACACCTTC
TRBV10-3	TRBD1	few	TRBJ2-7	CAISDLTGAPYEQYF	TGTGCCATCAGTGACTTGACAGGGGCCCCCTACGAGCAGTACTTC
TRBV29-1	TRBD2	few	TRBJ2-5	CSVASGTSGVEETQYF	TGCAGCGTCGCCTCCGGGACTAGCGGGGTTGAAGAGACCCAGTACTTC
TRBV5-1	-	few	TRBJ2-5	CASTLGTSRQETQYF	TGCGCCAGCACCCTTGGAACTAGCAGACAAGAGACCCAGTACTTC
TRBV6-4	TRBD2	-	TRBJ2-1	CASSSLAQGSSYNEQFF	TGTGCCAGCAGTTCACTAGCGCAAGGCAGCTCCTACAATGAGCAGTTCTTC
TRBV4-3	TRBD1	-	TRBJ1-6	CASSHSGTGASPLHF	TGCGCCAGCAGCCACTCCGGGACAGGAGCTTCACCCCTCCACTTT
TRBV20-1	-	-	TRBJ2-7	CSARDRGTTPEQYF	TGCAGTGCTAGAGATCGGGGCACCACACCCGAGCAGTACTTC
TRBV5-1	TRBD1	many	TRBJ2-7	CASSREGQGSGEQYF	TGCGCCAGCAGTAGAGAAGGACAGGGCAGTGGCGAGCAGTACTTC
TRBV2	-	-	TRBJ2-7	CASSEARAASYPYEQYF	TGTGCCAGCAGTGAAGCTCGGGCAGCCTCGTACCCCTACGAGCAGTACTTC
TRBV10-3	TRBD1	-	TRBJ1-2	CAISELGTGRYGYTF	TGTGCCATCAGTGAGCTCGGGACAGGGAGGTATGGCTACACCTTC
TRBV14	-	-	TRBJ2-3	CASSQRGKKVYTDTQYF	TGTGCCAGCAGCCAAAGGGGGAAAAAGGTTTACACAGATACGCAGTATTTT
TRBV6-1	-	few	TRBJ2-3	CASSEVVRDTQYF	TGTGCCAGCAGTGAAGTTGTTAGGGATACGCAGTATTTT
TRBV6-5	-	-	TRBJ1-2	CASRDGLAGYGYTF	TGTGCCAGCAGGGACGGGTTGGCAGGCTATGGCTACACCTTC
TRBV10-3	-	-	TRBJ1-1	CAISEGWGYDTEAFF	TGTGCCATCAGTGAGGGATGGGGGTACGACACTGAAGCTTTCTTT
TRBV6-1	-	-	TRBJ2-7	CASSEAAAYEQYF	TGTGCCAGCAGTGAGGCGGCTGCTTACGAGCAGTACTTC
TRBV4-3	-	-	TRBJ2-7	CASSQAIDRYEQYF	TGCGCCAGCAGCCAAGCTATCGATCGCTACGAGCAGTACTTC
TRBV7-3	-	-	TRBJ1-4	CASSLTTREGRPNEKRFF	TGTGCCAGCAGCTTAACTACTAGGGAGGGGAGACCTAATGAAAAACGGTTTTTT
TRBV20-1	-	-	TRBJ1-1	CSAERDIAEAFF	TGCAGTGCCGAGCGAGATATCGCTGAAGCTTTCTTT
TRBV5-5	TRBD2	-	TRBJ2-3	CASSVIAGGLTADTQYF	TGTGCCAGCAGCGTCATAGCGGGGGGGCTTACAGCAGATACGCAGTATTTT
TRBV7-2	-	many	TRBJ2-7	CASSLDHYEQYF	TGTGCCAGCAGCTTAGATCACTACGAGCAGTACTTC
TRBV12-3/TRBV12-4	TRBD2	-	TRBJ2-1	CASRGLAGDYNEQFF	TGTGCCAGCAGGGGACTAGCGGGGGATTACAATGAGCAGTTCTTC
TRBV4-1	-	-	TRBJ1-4	CASSQGLRSGWEKLFF	TGCGCCAGCAGCCAAGGACTAAGATCGGGGTGGGAAAAACTGTTTTTT
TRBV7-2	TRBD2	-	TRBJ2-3	CASSLLSGGSGTDTQYF	TGTGCCAGCAGCTTATTGAGCGGGGGTTCTGGTACAGATACGCAGTATTTT
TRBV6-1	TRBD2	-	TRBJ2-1	CASKGLAGGPYNEQFF	TGTGCCAGCAAAGGACTAGCGGGGGGACCCTACAATGAGCAGTTCTTC
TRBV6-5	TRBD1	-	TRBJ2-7	CASSHLPTTGAYEQYF	TGTGCCAGCAGTCACCTTCCCACTACAGGGGCCTACGAGCAGTACTTC